This TCR beta chain was found in a study of cytotoxic CD8 clonotypes in ibrutinib-treated CLL. This table comes from immunoSEQ multiplex PCR, and its TCRdb copy is limited to in-frame clones, with some not included. Of fewer than 400,000 clones in the sample, over 55% were seen once. This CDR3 is built from 16 residues. Trimming pared 3 bases from V and 7 bases from J, leaving 18 bases between. CDR1 and CDR2 from the germline V gene are SGHTA and FQGTGA. This clone was seen once. This sequence was found in a human donor with chronic lymphocytic leukemia. The source was PBMCs, collected after 36 months of ibrutinib treatment. V is TRBV7-3 and J is TRBJ2-2; D is possibly TRBD2 (6 bases). The CDR3 bases are TGTGCCAGCAGCTTCGATAGTGGTCTCGGGGGCGGGGAGCTGTTTTTT. Translation gives CASSFDSGLGGGELFF.